This T cell receptor beta chain comes out of a study of T-cell memory formation after mild COVID-19. Points from the study as a whole: Cross-reactive memory seemingly joined, as some responding clones were found in pre-infection memory. There was a balanced CD4/CD8 profile in clones contracting day 15 to 85, and later expanders leaned CD4+.

This clonotype came up a few times. Its cognate antigen is unknown. Amplification by 5'RACE using constant-segment primers produced TCR alpha and TCR beta cDNA libraries that carried sample barcodes and UMIs. Using its own MiXCR run on the 5' RACE reads, TCRdb lists one record per CDR3 protein. Altogether around 340,000 distinct CDR3 sequences are present, less than 20% being singletons, with the ten largest covering more than 20%. Trimming cost V 1 base and J 1 base, with 14 bases left between them. The germline CDR1 and CDR2 sequences are SGHVS and FNYEAQ. CDR3 size: 17 residues. The chain carries TRBV7-6 and TRBJ2-4; D perhaps matches TRBD2 (6 bases). Material for sequencing was PBMCs or a T cell subset sorted from them (not recorded which). This clonotype was obtained from a man between 18 and 35 years old who had mild COVID-19 (a few samples of this study predate the infection). Cell type and time point are not known. The CDR3 reads CASSLEAGTWAKNIQYF. As DNA, the CDR3 is TGTGCCAGCAGCTTAGAGGCGGGGACGTGGGCCAAAAACATTCAGTACTTC.